The T cell receptor (beta chain) under discussion was sequenced for a study of tumor-infiltrating lymphocytes in oesophageal squamous cell carcinoma. In TCRdb, the PCR reads were re-called with MiXCR into one record per CDR3 protein. The table has around 20,000 distinct CDR3 sequences, around 39% seen once. Per germline, CDR1 KGHSH and CDR2 LQKENI. V was pared by 1 base and J by 8 bases, with 15 bases between. The CDR3 covers 15 residues. The receptor comes from a male donor with esophageal squamous cell carcinoma. The V call is TRBV18, the J call TRBJ1-5; a possible D gene is TRBD1 (6 bases). Sequencing input: esophageal tumor tissue. The CDR3 here is CASSPLSGEGEPQHF. The CDR3 DNA reads as TGTGCCAGCTCACCACTCTCAGGGGAGGGGGAGCCCCAGCATTTT.